The text below deals with one TCR beta chain. Its antigen is currently not known. No quality values exist for individual bases; no much larger clone is one base distant. The germline V gene encodes CDR1 SGDLS and CDR2 YYNGEE. The cysteine opens and the phenylalanine closes a CDR3 of 11 amino acids. The DNA shown is the 33-base CDR3, in frame from base 1. Trimming takes 3 bases from V and 5 bases from J, and the germline ends sit 5 bases apart. The donors were included in the validation cohort of 90 to 150 subjects, a group kept apart from the roughly 670-subject first cohort. Library preparation used the immunoSEQ multiplex PCR assay. The source study handled its data this way. A statistical classification framework was built to diagnose cytomegalovirus status from the catalog of TCR beta chain sequences. TCRdb obtained this table from immuneACCESS and retained in-frame rearrangements with V and J assigned. These tables miss some clones; where compared with another copy, unresolved V genes account for less than half of the shortfall, and the remainder is unexplained. The V and J calls and clone size are taken from that table; D and trimming were inferred from the DNA. Across this sample there are 150,000 to 200,000 clones, with 86% seen only once. Roughly 2.6% of the sample rests with the top ten.

The data belong to a study of cytomegalovirus exposure and HLA in healthy donors (dated 2017 in TCRdb). For context, the study as a whole: According to a later analysis, the 120 or so validation repertoires were produced on the same platform as the approximately 600 repertoires of the first cohort. The study aimed to test whether cataloging public T cell receptors could reveal signatures of past pathogen exposure. Along with the approximately 650-subject first cohort, a separate validation cohort of over a hundred different subjects was used. To predict cytomegalovirus infection status, the study combined high-throughput TCR immunosequencing, statistical association of individual TCRs with disease status, and machine learning. The paper's findings and limits, for the study overall: Of the cluster scores, around 95% were above 0 in a later analysis, which found that TCRs clustered in the first cohort also tended to co-occur in the 120 or so validation repertoires. The study listed approximately 150 TCR beta chains as associated with cytomegalovirus. Cytomegalovirus status was reported to be diagnosed by the classifier with high specificity and sensitivity in both the original and validation cohorts. A later analysis had no HLA typing for the validation cohort, so co-occurrence there was scored across all 120 repertoires. The authors suggested that the approach could potentially be generalized to other disease states and immunological phenotypes. Across donors, most TCR sequences were observed very rarely, whereas some public TCRs were present in many individuals. In vitro tests confirmed that three of the cytomegalovirus-associated TCR beta chains recognize cytomegalovirus antigens.

The clonotype was recovered from a young man in good health and CMV-seropositive. Sequencing was carried out using PBMCs. The chain uses TRBV9 and TRBJ1-2, with no reliable assignment of the D segment. The CDR3 protein sequence reads: CASSAQYGYTF. The DNA sequence is as follows: TGTGCCAGCAGCGCCCAATATGGCTACACCTTC.